The 27 T cell receptor beta chains below all came from one sample that was sequenced in a study of blood T cell repertoires in COVID-19. The repertoire was sequenced with immunoSEQ multiplex PCR; TCRdb's copy has only in-frame clones and lacks some. The sample records approximately 300,000 clones, about 83% being singletons. Material: peripheral blood. These receptors all come from a woman in her fifties or sixties with acute or convalescent COVID-19.

The chain recombines TRBV2 with TRBJ1-5; the match to TRBD1 covers 9 bases. Germline CDR1 and CDR2: SNHLY and FYNNEI. The CDR3 spans 15 residues. The V and J ends lost 6 bases and 5 bases, in that order; junction bases with no gene match: 8. The CDR3 spells CASSPGTGIHQPQHF. CDR3 nucleotide sequence: TGTGCCAGCAGCCCCGGGACAGGGATTCATCAGCCCCAGCATTTT.

The V and J genes are TRBV24-1 and TRBJ1-5; D gene unclear. This CDR3 is 17 amino acids long. CDR1 is KGHDR, CDR2 SFDVKD, per germline. Trimming shortened V by 0 bases and J by 1 base, and 12 bases separated the two germline ends. The CDR3 sequence: CATSDLRSTRSNQPQHF. CDR3 DNA sequence: TGTGCCACCAGTGATTTGCGTAGTACTCGGAGCAATCAGCCCCAGCATTTT.

The chain combines TRBV6-6 with TRBJ2-7; 7 nucleotides align to TRBD2. Germline V CDR1 and CDR2: MNHNY, SVGAGI (reference sequence). V was clipped by 5 bases and J by 6 bases; unmatched bases: 10. This CDR3 spans 14 amino acids. The DNA for the CDR3 is TGTGCCAGCAGTCCCGGGACTACTAAGGGCGAGCAGTACTTC. It is translated as CASSPGTTKGEQYF.

The chain recombines TRBV21-1 with TRBJ2-1; the table's D call, TRBD2, was not checked against the DNA. TRBV21-1 is marked as a pseudogene. This CDR3 spans 17 amino acids. The CDR3 region is CASSLRDRQRSYNEQFF. CDR3 bases: TGTGCCAGCAGCCTCCGTGACCGTCAGCGCTCCTACAATGAGCAGTTCTTC.

The chain joins TRBV19 to TRBJ1-4; no definite D call. CDR3 length equals 15 residues. Germline V CDR1 and CDR2: LNHDA, SQIVND (reference sequence). Trimming shortened V by 7 bases and J by 0 bases, and 12 bases separated the two germline ends. In DNA form, the CDR3 reads TGTGCCAGTACCCAACAAGTTGCAACTAATGAAAAACTGTTTTTT. This translates into CASTQQVATNEKLFF.

The chain recombines TRBV30 with TRBJ2-4, with D perhaps matching TRBD2 (6 bases). The CDR3 sequence is 13 residues long. Per germline, CDR1 GTSNPN and CDR2 SVGIG (reference sequence). The ends were cut back, 0 bases at V and 6 bases at J, with 9 bases in the middle. Here the CDR3 reads CAWSVGGRNIQYF. As DNA, the CDR3 is TGTGCCTGGAGTGTAGGAGGGAGAAACATTCAGTACTTC.

V gene TRBV7-2 combines with J gene TRBJ2-1; 7 nucleotides match TRBD1. This CDR3 has 13 amino acids. With V trimmed by 1 base and J by 9 bases, 3 bases remained unmatched. The germline V gene has CDR1 SGHTA and CDR2 FQGNSA. The CDR3 bases are TGTGCCAGCAGCTTAGGACAGGGTAGTGAGCAGTTCTTC. This translates into CASSLGQGSEQFF.

The chain carries TRBV7-3 and TRBJ2-7, with 7 bases that match TRBD1. J gave up 2 bases and V 2 bases, and 3 bases lay outside the gene matches. CDR1 and CDR2 (germline): SGHTA, FQGTGA. The CDR3 spans 14 residues. Here the CDR3 reads CASSLGQGAYEQYF. DNA of the CDR3: TGTGCCAGCAGCTTAGGGCAGGGGGCCTACGAGCAGTACTTC.

The CDR3, as DNA: TGTGCCAGTAGCACAGGGGGCGATTTCCACGAGCAGTACTTC. As protein: CASSTGGDFHEQYF. The V and J genes are TRBV19 and TRBJ2-7; 9 bases fit TRBD1. The V gene's germline CDR1 is LNHDA and CDR2 SQIVND (reference sequence). The CDR3 contains 14 residues. The V gene end was trimmed by 6 bases and the J gene end by 5 bases; junction bases not matched to a gene: 8. The entire variable domain, with the rest obtained from reference TRBV19 and TRBJ2-7, is as follows: DGGITQSPKYLFRKEGQNVTLSCEQNLNHDAMYWYRQDPGQGLRLIYYSQIVNDFQKGDIAEGYSVSREKKESFPLTVTSAQKNPTAFYLCASSTGGDFHEQYFGPGTRLTVT.

The chain joins TRBV19 to TRBJ1-2; D unresolved. V lost 3 bases and J lost 4, with 6 bases in between. Per the germline V gene, CDR1 is LNHDA and CDR2 is SQIVND (reference sequence). The CDR3 sequence is 12 residues long. CDR3 nucleotides: TGTGCCAGTAGTATTCCGGGCTATGGCTACACCTTC. Amino acids: CASSIPGYGYTF. The variable domain in full, with the rest retrieved from reference TRBV19 and TRBJ1-2, is DGGITQSPKYLFRKEGQNVTLSCEQNLNHDAMYWYRQDPGQGLRLIYYSQIVNDFQKGDIAEGYSVSREKKESFPLTVTSAQKNPTAFYLCASSIPGYGYTFGSGTRLTVV.

This rearrangement joins TRBV6-6 to TRBJ2-7, with 7 bases that match TRBD2. From germline, CDR1 is MNHNY and CDR2 SVGAGI (reference sequence). The CDR3 loop spans 13 amino acids. The J segment lost 4 bases and the V segment lost 8 bases, leaving 8 bases of the junction unmatched. CDR3 in DNA: TGTGCCAGCCAGACAGCGGGACGTTACGAGCAGTACTTC. Translated: CASQTAGRYEQYF.

The rearrangement links TRBV7-2 to TRBJ1-5, with 8 nucleotides matching TRBD1. The CDR3 consists of 17 residues. CDR1 and CDR2 from the germline V gene are SGHTA and FQGNSA. The V and J ends lost 1 base and 0 bases, in that order; junction bases with no gene match: 5. CDR3 sequence: CASSLGGDRSSNQPQHF. The CDR3, as DNA: TGTGCCAGCAGCTTAGGGGGGGACAGGAGTAGCAATCAGCCCCAGCATTTT.

This rearrangement joins TRBV5-1 to TRBJ2-5; D is uncertain. Germline-derived CDR1 and CDR2 are SGHRS and YFSETQ. This CDR3 spans 15 amino acids. Trimming cost V 0 bases and J 2 bases, with 11 bases left between them. The CDR3 loop is CASSLARRRQETQYF. DNA for the CDR3: TGCGCCAGCAGCTTGGCAAGGCGGCGTCAAGAGACCCAGTACTTC. Filled out from reference TRBV5-1 and TRBJ2-5, the complete variable domain reads KAGVTQTPRYLIKTRGQQVTLSCSPISGHRSVSWYQQTPGQGLQFLFEYFSETQRNKGNFPGRFSGRQFSNSRSEMNVSTLELGDSALYLCASSLARRRQETQYFGPGTRLLVL.

The chain combines TRBV20-1 with TRBJ2-7, with D perhaps TRBD2 (7 bases). V lost 3 bases and J lost 4, with 13 bases in between. This CDR3 comprises 13 residues. Germline loops: CDR1 DFQATT, CDR2 SNEGSKA (reference sequence). CDR3 sequence (DNA): TGCAGTGCTAGTATGGGGGGGGCATACGAGCAGTACTTC. Translation: CSASMGGAYEQYF.

The chain couples TRBV7-2 to TRBJ1-2; 7 bases align to TRBD1. The CDR3 sequence is 16 residues long. After removal of 4 bases from V and 1 base from J, the junction contained 9 bases not matched to a gene. Germline V lookup: CDR1 SGHTA, CDR2 FQGNSA. CDR3 DNA: TGTGCCAGCAGCTCCCTCGGGACAGCAATTAACTATGGCTACACCTTC. Protein sequence: CASSSLGTAINYGYTF.

The J gene is TRBJ2-4, the V gene TRBV28, with D tentatively TRBD1 (6 bases). Germline V lookup: CDR1 MDHEN, CDR2 SYDVKM. This CDR3 is 17 amino acids long. With 4 bases removed from V and 0 bases from J, the gap between germline ends came to 16 bases. The CDR3 sequence: CASSSSWTAIAKNIQYF. CDR3 DNA sequence: TGTGCCAGCAGTTCTTCCTGGACAGCTATAGCCAAAAACATTCAGTACTTC.

V is TRBV6-1 and J is TRBJ1-5, with D possibly TRBD1 on 5 matching bases. The germline gives CDR1 MNHNS, CDR2 SASEGT. V dropped 2 bases and J dropped 5 bases, with 10 bases sitting between them. The CDR3 sequence is 14 residues long. The DNA for the CDR3 is TGTGCCAGCAGTGAACGGGACTACTATCAGCCCCAGCATTTT. The encoded protein is CASSERDYYQPQHF.

DNA of the CDR3: TGTGCCACCAACCAACGCCCGGGACAGGGGTTTGAGAATCAGCCCCAGCATTTT. Encoded protein: CATNQRPGQGFENQPQHF. The chain links TRBV19 to TRBJ1-5, with TRBD1 matching over 10 bases. There are 18 residues in the CDR3. V dropped 10 bases and J dropped 4; count of bases not matched to a gene: 19. The germline gives CDR1 LNHDA, CDR2 SQIVND (reference sequence).

V gene TRBV12-3 or TRBV12-4 combines with J gene TRBJ2-7, with D unclear. The CDR3 sequence is 13 residues long. V was cut by 10 bases and J by 3 bases, with 16 bases left in between. The CDR3: CATTPGSFYEQYF. CDR3 DNA sequence: TGTGCCACCACTCCCGGGTCTTTCTACGAGCAGTACTTC.

The chain carries TRBV24-1 and TRBJ1-5, with a tentative D call TRBD1 (5 bases). Germline V gene sequence: CDR1 KGHDR, CDR2 SFDVKD. The CDR3 has 14 residues. V lost 2 bases and J 7 bases, leaving 11 bases between the germline ends. The CDR3 spells CATSDSSQGQPQHF. CDR3 DNA sequence: TGTGCCACCAGTGATTCCTCTCAGGGCCAGCCCCAGCATTTT.

The count of this clone is one. This chain connects TRBV19 to TRBJ1-1; the match to TRBD1 covers 8 bases. The CDR3 loop spans 16 amino acids. Trimming at V came to 2 bases and at J to 4 bases, leaving 9 bases not matched to a gene. Germline V gene lookup returns CDR1 LNHDA and CDR2 SQIVND (reference sequence). The CDR3 sequence is CASSIQGARGGTEAFF. In DNA, the CDR3 is TGTGCCAGTAGTATACAGGGGGCGCGGGGTGGCACTGAAGCTTTCTTT.

Details on this clone: Other DNA sequences in this specimen translate into the identical CDR3. J is TRBJ1-2 and V is TRBV12-3 or TRBV12-4; D possibly corresponds to TRBD1 (5 bases). The CDR3 covers 13 residues. V was cut by 5 bases and J by 4 bases, with 11 bases left in between. The DNA for the CDR3 is TGTGCCAGCAGTGGACGGAGGGGCTATGGCTACACCTTC. This codes for CASSGRRGYGYTF.

The J gene is TRBJ2-1, the V gene TRBV24-1, with 10 bases lining up with TRBD2. Germline V CDR1 and CDR2: KGHDR, SFDVKD. Losses at the gene ends were 1 base for V and 7 bases for J; bases not matched to a gene: 6. The CDR3 covers 16 residues. The CDR3 sequence: CATSDFVAGGWNEQFF. In DNA, the CDR3 is TGTGCCACCAGTGATTTTGTAGCGGGAGGATGGAATGAGCAGTTCTTC.

The chain combines TRBV28 with TRBJ2-2, with TRBD1 matching over 7 bases. The CDR3 contains 16 residues. Germline assignment: CDR1 MDHEN and CDR2 SYDVKM. J lost 3 bases, V lost 9 bases, and 13 bases had no gene match. The CDR3, as DNA: TGTGCCAGTATTGTAGGGGGCTTCGATCACACCGGGGAGCTGTTTTTT. Translation: CASIVGGFDHTGELFF.

This clone appeared a few times. This chain uses TRBV12-3 or TRBV12-4 with TRBJ1-2; the D is unclear. CDR3 length: 13 residues. Trimming pared 5 bases from V and 1 base from J, leaving 8 bases between. The CDR3 loop is CASSHGGNYGYTF. The CDR3 region has the DNA TGTGCCAGCAGTCATGGAGGTAACTATGGCTACACCTTC.

This clone was seen a single time. This sequence joins TRBV11-1 and TRBJ2-7; a possible D gene is TRBD1 (6 bases). In germline, CDR1 is SGHAT, CDR2 FQDESV (reference sequence). Trimming cost V 1 base and J 2 bases, with 12 bases left between them. This CDR3 is built from 15 residues. The CDR3 DNA follows: TGTGCCAGCAGCTTAGTGGGCAGGGGCACCTACGAGCAGTACTTC. Residues: CASSLVGRGTYEQYF.

V gene TRBV24-1 combines with J gene TRBJ2-7, with 8 bases lining up with TRBD2. Trimming cost V 3 bases and J 3 bases; bases outside gene matches: 9. The CDR3 sequence is 16 residues long. CDR1 is KGHDR, CDR2 SFDVKD, per germline. CDR3 residues: CATSDSGRTSVYEQYF. The CDR3, as DNA: TGTGCCACCAGTGATAGCGGGAGAACCTCGGTCTACGAGCAGTACTTC.